This TCR beta chain was sequenced during a study of read filtering for tumor transcriptome and immune sequencing. Molecular barcoded adaptors covering alpha/delta and beta/gamma chains were used on 400 ng RNA. MiXCR was run by TCRdb on the reads, yielding one entry per CDR3 protein. This table holds about 50,000 distinct CDR3 sequences, approximately 18% found once. In this sample, this clonotype turned up many times. CDR3 length: 18 residues. The J gene is TRBJ2-5, the V gene TRBV21-1; TRBD1, the table's D call, lacks a check against the DNA. TRBV21-1 is shown as a pseudogene. Sequenced input: a population of CD138-negative cells sorted from bone marrow. This receptor was taken from a donor aged 40 or older with multiple myeloma. DNA of the CDR3: TGTGCCAGCAGCAAAATGGAGAGGGACCGCCAACCCCAAGAGACCCAGTACTTC. Protein product: CASSKMERDRQPQETQYF.